A single sample gave rise to the 16 T cell receptor beta chains below, sequenced in a study of neurological immune-mediated disorders. The time point here: longitudinal time-point 2. TCRdb recomputed calls from the 5' RACE reads with MiXCR, one row per CDR3 protein. The data show some 60,000 distinct CDR3 sequences, with around 9.7% seen just once and around 13% held by the top ten. The specimen sequenced was PBMCs. These receptors were collected from a man aged 25-45 years in good health.

Details on this clonotype: Relative to the germline gene, one junction end is altered; a read error may explain this. This rearrangement joins TRBV29-1 to TRBJ2-7; TRBD1 agrees at 10 bases. The CDR3 sequence is 13 residues long. The germline CDR1 and CDR2 sequences are SQVTM and ANQGSEA. The CDR3 protein is CRVGTGETYEQNF. The CDR3 DNA is TGCAGAGTTGGGACAGGGGAAACCTACGAGCAGAACTTC.

This clonotype was picked up many times. This sequence joins TRBV7-2 and TRBJ2-4; D not resolved. This CDR3 contains 17 residues. Germline assignment: CDR1 SGHTA and CDR2 FQGNSA. The ends were cut back, 5 bases at V and 1 base at J, with 18 bases in the middle. CDR3 in amino acids: CASSPGLGSRAKNIQYF. Written as DNA, the CDR3 is TGTGCCAGCAGCCCGGGCCTCGGCTCCCGGGCCAAAAACATTCAGTACTTC.

This clonotype was recorded a few times. CDR3 nucleotide sequence: TGCAGTGCTAGCGCGTACGGGACAGGGTCCTACGAGCAGTACTTC. It encodes CSASAYGTGSYEQYF. This chain joins TRBV20-1 and TRBJ2-7; 9 bases agree with TRBD1. The germline gives CDR1 DFQATT, CDR2 SNEGSKA (reference sequence). The CDR3 runs to 15 residues. Trimming cost V 3 bases and J 1 base; bases outside gene matches: 7.

V gene TRBV5-1 combines with J gene TRBJ2-3; possible D gene TRBD1, 6 bases. This CDR3 spans 13 amino acids. Looked up from germline, CDR1 is SGHRS and CDR2 is YFSETQ. Between the trimmed V and J ends, which lost 4 bases and 6 bases, there was a span of 12 bases. CDR3: CASSLQGYDTQYF. The CDR3 region has the DNA TGCGCCAGCAGCCTACAGGGTTACGATACGCAGTATTTT. The whole variable domain, remainder taken from reference TRBV5-1 and TRBJ2-3, is KAGVTQTPRYLIKTRGQQVTLSCSPISGHRSVSWYQQTPGQGLQFLFEYFSETQRNKGNFPGRFSGRQFSNSRSEMNVSTLELGDSALYLCASSLQGYDTQYFGPGTRLTVL.

This chain uses TRBV5-1 with TRBJ2-7, with 9 bases identical to TRBD2. With V trimmed by 4 bases and J by 4 bases, 6 bases remained unmatched. The CDR3 is made up of 14 amino acids. Germline CDR1 SGHRS, CDR2 YFSETQ. For the CDR3, the DNA is TGCGCCAGCAGCATTAGCGGGAGTACTTACGAGCAGTACTTC. It codes for CASSISGSTYEQYF. The full variable domain, its missing parts supplied by reference TRBV5-1 and TRBJ2-7, is KAGVTQTPRYLIKTRGQQVTLSCSPISGHRSVSWYQQTPGQGLQFLFEYFSETQRNKGNFPGRFSGRQFSNSRSEMNVSTLELGDSALYLCASSISGSTYEQYFGPGTRLTVT.

Note on this clonotype: A much larger clone lies one base from this, so it may be a read error. This chain connects TRBV6-5 to TRBJ2-1; 7 bases are shared with TRBD2. The germline V gene encodes CDR1 MNHEY and CDR2 SVGAGI. The CDR3 has 16 amino acids. In DNA form, the CDR3 reads TGTGCCAGCTGTTATCTACGGGAGGTTAAGTACAATGAGCAGTTCTTC. Residues: CASCYLREVKYNEQFF.

The sample holds a few counts of this clonotype. The gene calls are TRBV18 and TRBJ1-5, with 7 nucleotides matching TRBD1. V shed 6 bases, J shed 5 bases, and the junction held 4 bases outside the gene matches. Germline V gene data show CDR1 as KGHSH and CDR2 as LQKENI. The CDR3 loop spans 13 amino acids. The chain's CDR3 is CASSRTGDQPQHF. For the CDR3, the DNA is TGTGCCAGCTCGCGAACAGGGGATCAGCCCCAGCATTTT.

This clonotype was detected ten times or more. The V and J genes are TRBV15 and TRBJ2-5; D unclear. V lost 3 bases and J 9 bases, leaving 8 bases between the germline ends. The CDR3 totals 11 residues. Germline V gene lookup returns CDR1 LNHNV and CDR2 YYDKDF (reference sequence). CDR3 coding DNA: TGTGCCACCAGCAGGGCCCTGGCCCAGTACTTC. It encodes CATSRALAQYF.

This clonotype showed up many times. The chain joins TRBV20-1 to TRBJ1-4; 8 bases are a match to TRBD1. Per germline, CDR1 DFQATT and CDR2 SNEGSKA (reference sequence). The CDR3 extends over 13 amino acids. V was clipped by 4 bases and J by 7 bases; unmatched bases: 5. The CDR3 sequence is CSATSGGSEKLFF. Written as DNA, the CDR3 is TGCAGTGCTACTTCAGGGGGCAGTGAAAAACTGTTTTTT.

This clonotype was detected ten times or more. This chain joins TRBV5-1 and TRBJ2-7, with 8 bases fitting TRBD2. The J segment lost 5 bases and the V segment lost 0 bases, leaving 7 bases of the junction unmatched. The CDR3 spans 15 residues. In germline, CDR1 is SGHRS, CDR2 YFSETQ. The CDR3 loop reads CASSLVASGSHEQYF. CDR3 coding DNA: TGCGCCAGCAGCTTGGTTGCCAGCGGGAGCCACGAGCAGTACTTC.

In this sample, this clonotype turned up many times. The chain links TRBV20-1 to TRBJ1-5, with 7 positions matching TRBD1. Looked up from germline, CDR1 is DFQATT and CDR2 is SNEGSKA (reference sequence). The J segment lost 5 bases and the V segment lost 3 bases, leaving 7 bases of the junction unmatched. This CDR3 is 14 amino acids long. The CDR3 loop reads CSARSGQVDQPQHF. The CDR3 DNA reads TGCAGTGCTAGGAGCGGACAGGTCGATCAGCCCCAGCATTTT.

In its sample, this clonotype was seen many times. The V gene is TRBV7-9, the J gene TRBJ1-1, with D tentatively TRBD1 (6 bases). In germline, CDR1 is SEHNR, CDR2 FQNEAQ (reference sequence). Trimming stripped 4 bases from V and 1 base from J, with 16 bases between. The CDR3 covers 16 residues. CDR3 nucleotide sequence: TGTGCCAGCAGCTGGGGGGGCCGGGGCAGGAACACTGAAGCTTTCTTT. It translates to CASSWGGRGRNTEAFF.

Many counts were recorded for this clonotype. The chain combines TRBV12-3 or TRBV12-4 with TRBJ1-6; 7 positions agree with TRBD1. J gave up 7 bases and V 4 bases, and 4 bases lay outside the gene matches. This CDR3 has 14 amino acids. The CDR3 DNA sequence: TGTGCCAGCAGTTGGACAGGTGGAAATTCACCCCTCCACTTT. Its translation: CASSWTGGNSPLHF.

This clonotype was recorded at least ten times. This sequence joins TRBV20-1 and TRBJ2-6, with 7 bases fitting TRBD2. The trim removed 6 bases at V and 2 bases at J, leaving 1 base unmatched. The CDR3 is 13 residues long. Germline CDR1 reads DFQATT; CDR2 reads SNEGSKA (reference sequence). CDR3 sequence reads: CSARETGANVLTF. In DNA, the CDR3 is TGCAGTGCGCGGGAGACTGGGGCCAACGTCCTGACTTTC.

This clonotype has a count of ten or more. The rearrangement joins TRBV7-6 to TRBJ2-5, with D perhaps matching TRBD2 (5 bases). This CDR3 has 14 residues. Between the trimmed V and J ends, which lost 5 bases and 3 bases, there was a span of 13 bases. Per germline, CDR1 SGHVS and CDR2 FNYEAQ. CDR3 DNA: TGTGCCAGCAGCAGGCACCCCGGGGAAGAGACCCAGTACTTC. This translates into CASSRHPGEETQYF.

This chain uses TRBV5-1 with TRBJ2-1; weak D call: TRBD1 (6 bases). Trimming cost V 2 bases and J 3 bases, with 9 bases left between them. The germline V gene encodes CDR1 SGHRS and CDR2 YFSETQ. The CDR3 is made up of 14 amino acids. CDR3 protein: CASSFWGLYNEQFF. The CDR3 DNA sequence: TGCGCCAGCAGCTTCTGGGGGCTCTACAATGAGCAGTTCTTC.